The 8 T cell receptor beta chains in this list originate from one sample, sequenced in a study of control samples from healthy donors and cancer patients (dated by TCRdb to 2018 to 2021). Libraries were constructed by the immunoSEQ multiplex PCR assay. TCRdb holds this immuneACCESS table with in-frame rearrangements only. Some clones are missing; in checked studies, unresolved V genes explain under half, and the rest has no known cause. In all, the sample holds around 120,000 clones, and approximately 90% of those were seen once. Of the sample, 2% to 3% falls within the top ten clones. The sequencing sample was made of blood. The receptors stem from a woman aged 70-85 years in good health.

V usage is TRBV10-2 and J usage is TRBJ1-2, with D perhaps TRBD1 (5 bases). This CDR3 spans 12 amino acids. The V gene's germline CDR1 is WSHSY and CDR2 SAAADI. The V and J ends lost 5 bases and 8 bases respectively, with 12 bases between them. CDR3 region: CASSRDRRGYTF. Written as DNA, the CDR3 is TGCGCCAGCAGTCGCGACAGACGCGGCTACACCTTC.

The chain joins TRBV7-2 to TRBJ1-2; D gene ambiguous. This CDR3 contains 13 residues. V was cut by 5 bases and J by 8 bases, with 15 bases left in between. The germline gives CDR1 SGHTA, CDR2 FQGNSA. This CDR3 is CASSHPGVLGYTF. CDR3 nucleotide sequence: TGTGCCAGCAGCCACCCCGGGGTCCTGGGCTACACCTTC.

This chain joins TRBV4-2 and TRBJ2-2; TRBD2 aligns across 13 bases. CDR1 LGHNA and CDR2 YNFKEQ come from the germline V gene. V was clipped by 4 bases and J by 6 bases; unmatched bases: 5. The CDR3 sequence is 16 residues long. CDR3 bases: TGTGCCAGCAGCCTGAGACTAGCGGGGGGTCCCGGGGAGCTGTTTTTT. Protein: CASSLRLAGGPGELFF.

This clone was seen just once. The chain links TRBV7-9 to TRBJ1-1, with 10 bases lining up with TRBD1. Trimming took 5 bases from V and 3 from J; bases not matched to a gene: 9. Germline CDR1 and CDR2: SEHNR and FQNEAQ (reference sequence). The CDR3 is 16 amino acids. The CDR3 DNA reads TGTGCCAGCAGCCTGACACCCGGGACAGGGGACACTGAAGCTTTCTTT. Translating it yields CASSLTPGTGDTEAFF.

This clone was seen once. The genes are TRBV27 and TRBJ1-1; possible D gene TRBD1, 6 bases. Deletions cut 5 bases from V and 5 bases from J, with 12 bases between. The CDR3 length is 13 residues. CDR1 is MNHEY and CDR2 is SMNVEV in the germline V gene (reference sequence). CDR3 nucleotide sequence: TGTGCCAGCAGTGCAACAGGGCCAACTGAAGCTTTCTTT. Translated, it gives CASSATGPTEAFF.

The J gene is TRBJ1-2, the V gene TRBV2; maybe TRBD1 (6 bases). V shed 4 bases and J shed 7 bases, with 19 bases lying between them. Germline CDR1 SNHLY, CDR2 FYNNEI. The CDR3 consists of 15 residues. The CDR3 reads CASSAWTEGVGGYTF. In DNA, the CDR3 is TGTGCCAGCAGTGCCTGGACAGAGGGGGTAGGTGGCTACACCTTC.

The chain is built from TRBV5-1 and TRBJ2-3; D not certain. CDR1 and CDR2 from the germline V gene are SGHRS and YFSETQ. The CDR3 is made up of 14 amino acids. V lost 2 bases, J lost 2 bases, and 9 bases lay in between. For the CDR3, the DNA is TGCGCCAGCAGCTTCTTTGGGTCCACAGATACGCAGTATTTT. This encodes CASSFFGSTDTQYF.

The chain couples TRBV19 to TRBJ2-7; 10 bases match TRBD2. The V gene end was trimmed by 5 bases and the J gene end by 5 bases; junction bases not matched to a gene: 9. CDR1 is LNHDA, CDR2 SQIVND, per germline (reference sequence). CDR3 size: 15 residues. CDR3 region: CASSGSGGAANEQYF. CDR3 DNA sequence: TGTGCCAGTAGTGGAAGCGGGGGGGCGGCAAACGAGCAGTACTTC.